This T cell receptor beta chain comes out of a study of OX40 agonist ivuxolimab in advanced cancers. Regarding the study as a whole: Clones of CD4+ and CD8+ blood T cells grew by week 6 at doses of 0.1 to 3.0 mg/kg.

Germline CDR1 is SGHTA and CDR2 is FQGNSA. The CDR3 contains 15 residues. Unmatched junction bases numbered 5, after V lost 5 bases and J lost 4 bases. Comments on this clone: As yet, its antigen is unknown.

Sequencing used immunoSEQ multiplex PCR; TCRdb keeps in-frame clones, though not all of them. The repertoire holds more than 95,000 clones, with approximately 95% as singletons. The rearrangement joins TRBV7-2 to TRBJ2-7; the match to TRBD2 covers 13 bases. The sequence was obtained from an adult with an advanced solid tumor such as melanoma, head and neck, liver or kidney cancer. The sequenced sample was CD4+ or CD8+ T cells sorted from blood, obtained in a trial of the OX40 agonist ivuxolimab. The CDR3 loop is CASSPPGLAGYEQYF. The CDR3 DNA reads TGTGCCAGCAGCCCGCCGGGACTAGCGGGATACGAGCAGTACTTC. Filled out from reference TRBV7-2 and TRBJ2-7, the complete variable domain reads GAGVSQSPSNKVTEKGKDVELRCDPISGHTALYWYRQSLGQGLEFLIYFQGNSAPDKSGLPSDRFSAERTGGSVSTLTIQRTQQEDSAVYLCASSPPGLAGYEQYFGPGTRLTVT.